Shown below are 23 T cell receptor beta chains from a single sample sequenced in a study of T cell changes during pregnancy in multiple sclerosis. Generated by immunoSEQ multiplex PCR, the TCRdb table keeps only in-frame clones and is missing some. The sample yields 25,000 to 35,000 clones, roughly 87% seen once. Source: CD8+ T cells from peripheral blood mononuclear cells, taken in the first trimester of pregnancy. The receptors were gathered from a female donor with multiple sclerosis, enrolled in a pregnancy study.

The CDR3 spells CASSLIASGLNEQFF. The CDR3 nucleotides read TGTGCCAGCAGTTTAATAGCTAGCGGGTTAAATGAGCAGTTCTTC. The V gene is TRBV27, the J gene TRBJ2-1, with 8 bases lining up with TRBD2. This CDR3 comprises 15 residues. The J segment lost 7 bases and the V segment lost 2 bases, leaving 7 bases of the junction unmatched. The germline V gene has CDR1 MNHEY and CDR2 SMNVEV (reference sequence).

V gene TRBV28 combines with J gene TRBJ2-3, with 14 bases fitting TRBD2. Germline lookup yields CDR1 MDHEN and CDR2 SYDVKM. The V gene end was trimmed by 1 base and the J gene end by 6 bases; junction bases not matched to a gene: 9. The CDR3 runs to 18 residues. DNA of the CDR3: TGTGCCAGCAGTTTATCCGGGACTAGCGGGAGAGGGACGGATACGCAGTATTTT. Protein: CASSLSGTSGRGTDTQYF.

V is TRBV6-4 and J is TRBJ2-1; a possible D gene is TRBD1 (6 bases). The germline V gene encodes CDR1 MRHNA and CDR2 SNTAGT. This CDR3 region has 15 residues. V lost 3 bases and J lost 2, with 11 bases in between. The CDR3 loop reads CASSDNREAYNEQFF. As DNA, the CDR3 is TGTGCCAGCAGTGATAACAGGGAAGCCTACAATGAGCAGTTCTTC.

The chain combines TRBV7-9 with TRBJ1-6; TRBD1 agrees at 8 bases. The CDR3 loop spans 13 amino acids. V gave up 1 base and J gave up 15 bases; unmatched junction bases: 5. CDR1 SEHNR and CDR2 FQNEAQ come from the germline V gene (reference sequence). The CDR3 nucleotides are TGTGCCAGCAGCTTAGTGGGGACAGGAGGCCTCCACTTT. Protein sequence: CASSLVGTGGLHF.

V is TRBV7-9 and J is TRBJ2-5; D perhaps matches TRBD1 (6 bases). The CDR3 sequence is 15 residues long. Per germline, CDR1 SEHNR and CDR2 FQNEAQ (reference sequence). Deletions cut 4 bases from V and 5 bases from J, with 17 bases between. The CDR3 spells CASSSRQQGRETQYF. The CDR3 bases are TGTGCCAGCAGCTCAAGGCAACAGGGTCGGGAGACCCAGTACTTC.

This chain uses TRBV5-1 with TRBJ2-3; D is possibly TRBD1 (5 bases). CDR3 size: 14 residues. The germline V gene encodes CDR1 SGHRS and CDR2 YFSETQ. The V gene lost 2 bases and the J gene lost 4 bases, with 11 bases spanning the gap. Written as DNA, the CDR3 is TGCGCCAGCAGCTTCGGCCAGGGCCCAGATACGCAGTATTTT. Its protein is CASSFGQGPDTQYF.

The chain employs TRBV9 and TRBJ1-2; D might be TRBD1 (5 bases). The germline CDR1 and CDR2 sequences are SGDLS and YYNGEE. The V gene lost 4 bases and the J gene lost 4 bases, with 17 bases spanning the gap. The CDR3 consists of 15 residues. CDR3: CASSPPAGGFYGYTF. The CDR3 DNA sequence: TGTGCCAGCAGCCCGCCCGCGGGGGGTTTCTATGGCTACACCTTC.

V and J are TRBV6-5 and TRBJ2-3, with 7 bases aligning to TRBD1. Germline-derived CDR1 and CDR2 are MNHEY and SVGAGI. The J segment lost 2 bases and the V segment lost 5 bases, leaving 4 bases of the junction unmatched. The CDR3 covers 14 residues. The CDR3 spells CASSRQGNTDTQYF. The CDR3 nucleotides read TGTGCCAGCAGTCGACAGGGAAACACAGATACGCAGTATTTT.

This chain uses TRBV6-5 with TRBJ2-1, with 8 nucleotides matching TRBD2. This CDR3 is 12 amino acids long. The germline gives CDR1 MNHEY, CDR2 SVGAGI. Trimming cost V 5 bases and J 10 bases; bases outside gene matches: 4. CDR3 sequence reads: CASSPTSDEQFF. The CDR3 DNA reads as TGTGCCAGCAGTCCGACTAGCGACGAGCAGTTCTTC.

This clone appeared a single time. The chain couples TRBV30 to TRBJ2-3; perhaps TRBD2 as D (6 bases). Trimming removed 2 bases from V and 5 bases from J, with 20 bases in between. The length of the CDR3 is 16 residues. Germline V lookup: CDR1 GTSNPN, CDR2 SVGIG (reference sequence). The CDR3 sequence: CAWSPKSSVFIDTQYF. CDR3 coding DNA: TGTGCCTGGAGTCCGAAATCTAGCGTGTTTATAGATACGCAGTATTTT.

The genes are TRBV7-9 and TRBJ2-1; 10 bases line up with TRBD2. V was clipped by 5 bases and J by 6 bases; unmatched bases: 7. The CDR3 is 15 amino acids. Germline CDR1 and CDR2: SEHNR and FQNEAQ (reference sequence). This CDR3 is CASSPRLAGINEQFF. CDR3 coding DNA: TGTGCCAGCAGCCCGAGACTAGCGGGCATCAATGAGCAGTTCTTC.

This chain joins TRBV5-6 and TRBJ1-1; D unresolved. CDR1 and CDR2 (germline): SGHDT, YYEEEE. The V end lost 1 base, the J end lost 1 base, and 14 bases lay between the germline ends. The CDR3 is 16 residues long. The CDR3 loop is CASSLPAGGSNTEAFF. CDR3 nucleotides: TGTGCCAGCAGCTTGCCGGCGGGAGGGTCGAACACTGAAGCTTTCTTT.

The chain employs TRBV6-4 and TRBJ2-1; 13 bases line up with TRBD2. Germline V gives CDR1 MRHNA, CDR2 SNTAGT. The V gene end was trimmed by 2 bases and the J gene end by 7 bases; junction bases not matched to a gene: 2. CDR3 length equals 15 residues. CDR3 sequence (DNA): TGTGCCAGCAGTGACAGGACTAGCGGGAGTAATGAGCAGTTCTTC. Its translation: CASSDRTSGSNEQFF.

The table lists this clone with a count of one. DNA for the CDR3: TGCGCCAGCAGACCCACTAGCGGGAGATTACCCTACGAGCAGTACTTC. Translated: CASRPTSGRLPYEQYF. This chain links TRBV5-1 with TRBJ2-7, with TRBD2 identical over 11 bases. CDR1 and CDR2 from the germline V gene are SGHRS and YFSETQ. V was pared by 5 bases and J by 2 bases, with 9 bases of the junction left unmatched. The CDR3 sequence is 16 residues long. Complete variable domain (other parts from reference TRBV5-1 and TRBJ2-7): KAGVTQTPRYLIKTRGQQVTLSCSPISGHRSVSWYQQTPGQGLQFLFEYFSETQRNKGNFPGRFSGRQFSNSRSEMNVSTLELGDSALYLCASRPTSGRLPYEQYFGPGTRLTVT.

A single count supports this clone. V and J are TRBV7-9 and TRBJ2-1; the match to TRBD2 covers 8 bases. CDR1 and CDR2 from the germline V gene are SEHNR and FQNEAQ (reference sequence). The junction had 7 bases not matched to a gene; V was cut back by 0 bases and J by 0 bases. CDR3 size: 18 residues. Here the CDR3 DNA reads TGTGCCAGCAGCTTAGCGATGGTAGCGGGGAGCTCCTACAATGAGCAGTTCTTC. This codes for CASSLAMVAGSSYNEQFF.

V is TRBV7-9 and J is TRBJ1-6; 9 nucleotides align to TRBD1. The CDR3 loop spans 16 amino acids. Germline-derived CDR1 and CDR2 are SEHNR and FQNEAQ (reference sequence). Trimming removed 5 bases from V and 3 bases from J; junction bases left unmatched: 5. CDR3 DNA: TGTGCCAGCAGCGGTAGGGACAGGGACTATAATTCACCCCTCCACTTT. Translation gives CASSGRDRDYNSPLHF.

This chain connects TRBV7-6 to TRBJ2-5; a possible D gene is TRBD2 (6 bases). TRBJ2-7 matches the DNA end more closely, so the J call is doubtful. CDR1 is SGHVS and CDR2 is FNYEAQ in the germline V gene. The CDR3 extends over 16 amino acids. CDR3 residues: CASSLLPTGRGSEQYF. In DNA, the CDR3 is TGTGCCAGCAGCTTATTACCAACGGGACGGGGGAGCGAGCAGTACTTC.

The chain links TRBV7-9 to TRBJ1-2; 7 bases fit TRBD1. Germline V gene lookup returns CDR1 SEHNR and CDR2 FQNEAQ (reference sequence). The CDR3 is 12 residues long. J lost 8 bases, V lost 1 base, and 1 base had no gene match. CDR3 nucleotides: TGTGCCAGCAGCTTAGAACAGGGGGGCTACACCTTC. This encodes CASSLEQGGYTF.

J is TRBJ1-1 and V is TRBV27; D is perhaps TRBD1 (5 bases). The CDR3 totals 15 residues. V dropped 0 bases and J dropped 3 bases, with 11 bases sitting between them. Germline loops: CDR1 MNHEY, CDR2 SMNVEV (reference sequence). The CDR3 reads CASSLSSGGDTEAFF. The CDR3 DNA sequence: TGTGCCAGCAGTTTATCTTCGGGAGGGGACACTGAAGCTTTCTTT.

The gene calls are TRBV2 and TRBJ2-3; TRBD2 matches at 9 bases. Germline CDR1 is SNHLY and CDR2 is FYNNEI. CDR3 length equals 16 residues. Trimming cost V 7 bases and J 4 bases; bases outside gene matches: 12. The CDR3 nucleotides read TGTGCCAGCATCAAAGGAGCGGGAGGAGCGGCAGATACGCAGTATTTT. Amino acid sequence: CASIKGAGGAADTQYF.

This chain connects TRBV9 to TRBJ2-4; tentative D call: TRBD2 (5 bases). Germline V gene sequence: CDR1 SGDLS, CDR2 YYNGEE. Trimming removed 0 bases from V and 0 bases from J, with 13 bases in between. The CDR3 loop spans 17 amino acids. The CDR3 loop is CASSVGSWELAKNIQYF. The CDR3, as DNA: TGTGCCAGCAGCGTAGGGTCTTGGGAGTTAGCCAAAAACATTCAGTACTTC.

V is TRBV4-2 and J is TRBJ2-5, with 10 bases matching TRBD2. V dropped 0 bases and J dropped 14; count of bases not matched to a gene: 9. The CDR3 is 14 amino acids. Per germline, CDR1 LGHNA and CDR2 YNFKEQ. In DNA, the CDR3 is TGTGCCAGCAGCCAAGATACCCAGCGGGAGGGCCCCTACTTC. Translated: CASSQDTQREGPYF.

This clone has just a few counts. The chain uses TRBV7-3 and TRBJ2-5; weak D call: TRBD2 (6 bases). Looked up from germline, CDR1 is SGHTA and CDR2 is FQGTGA. V lost 1 base and J lost 2, with 8 bases in between. The CDR3 totals 14 residues. The CDR3 reads CASSLMGGQETQYF. The CDR3 DNA sequence: TGTGCCAGCAGCTTAATGGGGGGTCAAGAGACCCAGTACTTC.